This TCR beta chain was sequenced during a study of memory CD4+ T cells and cytomegalovirus serostatus. Study details: Of the healthy Belgian adults, under 10 were CMV seropositive and 20 to 30 seronegative.

The table came from immunoSEQ multiplex PCR; TCRdb's copy has only in-frame clones and leaves some out. Among tens of thousands of clones listed, approximately 84% were seen once. Single viable CD3+CD4+CD8-CD45RO+ cells were sorted as the memory CD4+ T cells. The V gene lost 3 bases and the J gene lost 5 bases, with 7 bases spanning the gap. Germline loops: CDR1 MDHEN, CDR2 SYDVKM. This CDR3 region has 13 residues. Sequencing used memory CD4+ T cells from blood. The sequence came from an adult in good health and CMV-seronegative. The chain links TRBV28 to TRBJ1-4; D is unclear. CDR3 DNA sequence: TGTGCCAGCAGTTTTTTGGGGAATGAAAAACTGTTTTTT. Translated: CASSFLGNEKLFF.